Given below is one TCR beta chain in context. The data were obtained in a study of PD-1 blockade in mismatch repair-deficient tumors. Germline CDR1 and CDR2: KGHSH and LQKENI. The CDR3 length is 14 residues. Trimming cost V 2 bases and J 7 bases, with 12 bases left between them. Using immunoSEQ multiplex PCR, the repertoire was profiled, and TCRdb retains in-frame clones only, with some absent. The table has approximately 17,000 clones, 75% to 90% seen once; the top ten hold 1.6%. The sample in question was PBMCs, obtained approximately five months after starting pembrolizumab. The chain is built from TRBV18 and TRBJ1-5; D might be TRBD1 (6 bases). This clonotype was obtained from an adult with mismatch repair-deficient cancer. For the CDR3, the DNA is TGTGCCAGCTCACCAGTACAGGGAAGGCAGCCCCAGCATTTT. Encoded protein: CASSPVQGRQPQHF.